These T cell receptor beta chains were read from a single sample in a study of cytomegalovirus exposure and HLA in healthy donors. Produced via immunoSEQ multiplex PCR; TCRdb's table is partial and in-frame only. This sample carries roughly 160,000 clones, 60% to 80% of them seen once, and the ten largest clones take under 1.5%. Sequenced: PBMCs. The receptors originated from a man aged 60 to 69 in good health and CMV-seronegative. Both conserved end residues are trimmed from each CDR3. Expanded clones are given a class, and other clones once, few, many or no size at all.

>-|TRBJ2-7|TRBV5-4
ASSLAATGGSYEQY
>few|TRBJ2-2|TRBV18
ASSPPGQLVTGELF
>-|TRBJ2-3|TRBV9
ASSVEGQGQGTQY
>-|TRBJ1-2|TRBV5-1
ASSSEGSTLPNYGYT
>-|TRBJ2-3|TRBV5-1
ASSPGQPSTDTQY
>few|TRBJ1-6|TRBV30
AWTGRDSPLH
>-|TRBJ2-1|TRBV10-1
ASSRDRRGQF
>few|TRBJ1-1|TRBV25-1
ASSESVTVNTEAF
>-|TRBJ2-2|TRBV11-2
ASNQDRGKYGELF
>-|TRBJ2-1|TRBV11-2
ASSLTTDYNEQF
>-|TRBJ2-1|TRBV9
ASSVFPAGGIGNEQF
>-|TRBJ1-2|TRBV5-8
ASSLTGRYGYT
>-|TRBJ1-1|TRBV6-5
ASSPWTGRYTEAF
>-|TRBJ1-5|TRBV30
AWSTGLESNQPQH
>few|TRBJ1-4|TRBV4-2
ASSQAAWGTGWPNEKLF
>-|TRBJ1-2|TRBV5-1
ASSLTARAGYGYT
>-|TRBJ1-1|TRBV27
ASSAPPPGQGKAF
>-|TRBJ2-5|TRBV10-3
AISAPGETQY
>-|TRBJ1-1|TRBV30
AWSLDDIPNTEAF
>-|TRBJ2-3|TRBV13
ASSVRGSTDTQY
>-|TRBJ1-1|TRBV5-1
ASSLQGFGGTEAF
>-|TRBJ2-1|TRBV5-1
ASSLVPRAGLDEQF
>-|TRBJ2-3|TRBV4-1
ASSHRQLAGGPDGLTDTQY
>-|TRBJ1-2|TRBV4-1
ASSQPDRAIYGYT
>-|TRBJ2-7|TRBV12-1
ASSHGTSGSYEQY
>-|TRBJ1-1|TRBV4-1
ASSRLQGRNTEAF
>-|TRBJ2-5|TRBV4-1
ASSQESGASMETQY
>few|TRBJ2-3|TRBV6-4
ASSDTAGGPYTQY
>-|TRBJ2-2|TRBV19
ASSIFREGGELF
>-|TRBJ2-7|TRBV6-5
ASSYSFPGGSYEQY
>few|TRBJ2-5|TRBV7-9
ASSLLDQGRMETQY
>-|TRBJ2-3|TRBV28
ASSPILVASDTQY
>-|TRBJ2-7|TRBV27
ASSLRQGPYEQY
>-|TRBJ2-3|TRBV11-3
ASSSRETGTGNADTQY
>few|TRBJ2-3|TRBV7-9
ASSLGQGSTDTQY
>-|TRBJ2-2|TRBV6-6
GSGQGAPGELF
>few|TRBJ2-1|TRBV7-3
ASSSTSSGGADEQF
>-|TRBJ2-5|TRBV25-1
ASSWTPGAGETQY
>few|TRBJ1-2|TRBV5-1
ASSLDGAGSAGYGYT
>once|TRBJ2-2|TRBV18
ASSPSLAGVSGELF
>-|TRBJ2-3|TRBV28
ASSSSWGGDTDTQY
>-|TRBJ2-7|TRBV6-6
ASRLGQGYEQY
>-|TRBJ2-7|TRBV6-5
ASTRSKGGYEQY
>once|TRBJ2-7|TRBV7-2
ASSSYYDEQY
>-|TRBJ2-1|TRBV5-1
ASSGGRGLNNEQF